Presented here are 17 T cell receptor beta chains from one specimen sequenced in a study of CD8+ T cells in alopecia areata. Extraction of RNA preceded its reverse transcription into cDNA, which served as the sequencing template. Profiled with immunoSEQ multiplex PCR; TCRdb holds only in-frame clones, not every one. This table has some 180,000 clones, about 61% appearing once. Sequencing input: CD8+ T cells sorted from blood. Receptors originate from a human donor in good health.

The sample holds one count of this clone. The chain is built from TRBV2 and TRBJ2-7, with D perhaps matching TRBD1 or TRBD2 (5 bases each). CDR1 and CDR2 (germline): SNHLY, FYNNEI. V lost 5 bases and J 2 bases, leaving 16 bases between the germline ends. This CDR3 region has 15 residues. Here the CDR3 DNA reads TGTGCCAGCAGTTACGGACTCGGGGCGACCTACGAGCAGTACTTC. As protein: CASSYGLGATYEQYF.

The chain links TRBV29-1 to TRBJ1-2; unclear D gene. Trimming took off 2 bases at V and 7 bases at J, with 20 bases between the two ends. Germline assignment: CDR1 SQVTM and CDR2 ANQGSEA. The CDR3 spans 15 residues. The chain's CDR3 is CSVERVLAGIRGYTF. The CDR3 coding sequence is TGCAGCGTTGAAAGGGTACTGGCAGGCATTCGTGGCTACACCTTC.

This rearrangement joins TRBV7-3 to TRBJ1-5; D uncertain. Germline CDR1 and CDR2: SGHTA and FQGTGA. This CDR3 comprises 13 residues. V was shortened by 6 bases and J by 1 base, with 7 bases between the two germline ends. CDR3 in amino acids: CASSIGSNQPQHF. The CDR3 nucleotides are TGTGCCAGCAGTATTGGGAGCAATCAGCCCCAGCATTTT. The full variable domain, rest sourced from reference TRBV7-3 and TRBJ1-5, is GAGVSQTPSNKVTEKGKYVELRCDPISGHTALYWYRQSLGQGPEFLIYFQGTGAADDSGLPNDRFFAVRPEGSVSTLKIQRTERGDSAVYLCASSIGSNQPQHFGDGTRLSIL.

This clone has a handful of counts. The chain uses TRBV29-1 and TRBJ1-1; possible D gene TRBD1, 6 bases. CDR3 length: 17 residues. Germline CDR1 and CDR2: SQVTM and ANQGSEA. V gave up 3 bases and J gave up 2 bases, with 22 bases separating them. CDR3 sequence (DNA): TGCAGCGTTGATGGGGCAGGGGTTCTTACGACCAACACTGAAGCTTTCTTT. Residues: CSVDGAGVLTTNTEAFF.

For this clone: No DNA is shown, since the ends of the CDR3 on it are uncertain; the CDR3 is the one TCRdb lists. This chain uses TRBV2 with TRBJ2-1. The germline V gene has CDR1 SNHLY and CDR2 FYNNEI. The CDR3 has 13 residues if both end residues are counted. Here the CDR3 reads CASSLYQQNEQFF.

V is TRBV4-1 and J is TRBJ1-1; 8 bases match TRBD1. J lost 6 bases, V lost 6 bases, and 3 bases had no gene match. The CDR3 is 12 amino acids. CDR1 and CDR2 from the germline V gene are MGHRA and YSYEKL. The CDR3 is CASRQGGAEAFF. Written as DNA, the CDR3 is TGCGCCAGCAGACAGGGGGGCGCTGAAGCTTTCTTT.

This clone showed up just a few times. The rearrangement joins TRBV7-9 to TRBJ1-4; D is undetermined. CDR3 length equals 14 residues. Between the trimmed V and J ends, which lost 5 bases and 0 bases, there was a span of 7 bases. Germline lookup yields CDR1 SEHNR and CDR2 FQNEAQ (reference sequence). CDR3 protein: CASSLSPTNEKLFF. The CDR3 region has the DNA TGTGCCAGCAGCCTGAGCCCAACTAATGAAAAACTGTTTTTT.

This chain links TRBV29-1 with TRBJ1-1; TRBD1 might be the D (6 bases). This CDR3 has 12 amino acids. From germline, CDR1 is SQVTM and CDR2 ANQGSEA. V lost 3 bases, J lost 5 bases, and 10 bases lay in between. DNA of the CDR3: TGCAGCGTTGACGGGCAGGGGACTGAAGCTTTCTTT. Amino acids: CSVDGQGTEAFF. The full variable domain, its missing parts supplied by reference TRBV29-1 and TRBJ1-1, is SAVISQKPSRDICQRGTSLTIQCQVDSQVTMMFWYRQQPGQSLTLIATANQGSEATYESGFVIDKFPISRPNLTFSTLTVSNMSPEDSSIYLCSVDGQGTEAFFGQGTRLTVV.

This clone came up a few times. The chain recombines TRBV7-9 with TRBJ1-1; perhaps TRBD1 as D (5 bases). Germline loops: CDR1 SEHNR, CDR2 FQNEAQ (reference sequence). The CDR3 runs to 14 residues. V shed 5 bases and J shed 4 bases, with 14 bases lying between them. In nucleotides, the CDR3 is TGTGCCAGCAGCGTCAGGAGTGGGGCCACTGAAGCTTTCTTT. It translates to CASSVRSGATEAFF.

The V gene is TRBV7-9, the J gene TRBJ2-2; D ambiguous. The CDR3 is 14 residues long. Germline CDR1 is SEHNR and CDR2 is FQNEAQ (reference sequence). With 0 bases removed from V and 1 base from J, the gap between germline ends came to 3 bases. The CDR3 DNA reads TGTGCCAGCAGCTTAGCCAGGAACACCGGGGAGCTGTTTTTT. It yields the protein CASSLARNTGELFF. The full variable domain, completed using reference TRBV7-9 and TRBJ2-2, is DTGVSQNPRHKITKRGQNVTFRCDPISEHNRLYWYRQTLGQGPEFLTYFQNEAQLEKSRLLSDRFSAERPKGSFSTLEIQRTEQGDSAMYLCASSLARNTGELFFGEGSRLTVL.

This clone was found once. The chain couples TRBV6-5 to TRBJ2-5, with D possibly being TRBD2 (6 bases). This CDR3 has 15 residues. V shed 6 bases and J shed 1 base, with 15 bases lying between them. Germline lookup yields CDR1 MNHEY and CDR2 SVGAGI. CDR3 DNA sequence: TGTGCCAGCAGCCGAAGTGGGGGACTCCAAGAGACCCAGTACTTC. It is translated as CASSRSGGLQETQYF.

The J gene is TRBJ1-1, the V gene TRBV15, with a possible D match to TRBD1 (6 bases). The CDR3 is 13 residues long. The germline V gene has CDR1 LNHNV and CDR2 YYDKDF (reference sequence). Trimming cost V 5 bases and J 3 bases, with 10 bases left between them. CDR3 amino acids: CATSSGVYTEAFF. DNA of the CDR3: TGTGCCACCAGCTCAGGGGTTTACACTGAAGCTTTCTTT.

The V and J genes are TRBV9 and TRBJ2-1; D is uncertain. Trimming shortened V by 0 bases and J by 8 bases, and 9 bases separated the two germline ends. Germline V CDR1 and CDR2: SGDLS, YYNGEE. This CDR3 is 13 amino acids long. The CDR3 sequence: CASSVGGSDEQFF. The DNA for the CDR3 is TGTGCCAGCAGCGTAGGGGGTTCGGATGAGCAGTTCTTC.

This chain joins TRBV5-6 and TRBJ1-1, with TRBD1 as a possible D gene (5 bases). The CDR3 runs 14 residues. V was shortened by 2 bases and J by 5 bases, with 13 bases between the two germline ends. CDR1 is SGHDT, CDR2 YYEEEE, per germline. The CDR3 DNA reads TGTGCCAGCAGCTTAGTATCGGGGGAAACTGAAGCTTTCTTT. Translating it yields CASSLVSGETEAFF. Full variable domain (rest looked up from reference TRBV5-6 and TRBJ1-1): DAGVTQSPTHLIKTRGQQVTLRCSPKSGHDTVSWYQQALGQGPQFIFQYYEEEERQRGNFPDRFSGHQFPNYSSELNVNALLLGDSALYLCASSLVSGETEAFFGQGTRLTVV.

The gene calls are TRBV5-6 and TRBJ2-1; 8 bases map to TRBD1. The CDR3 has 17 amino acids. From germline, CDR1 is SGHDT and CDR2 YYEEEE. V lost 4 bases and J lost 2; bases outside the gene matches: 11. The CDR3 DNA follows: TGTGCCAGCAGCGGTGGGGGACAGGTAGGACCCTACAATGAGCAGTTCTTC. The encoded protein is CASSGGGQVGPYNEQFF. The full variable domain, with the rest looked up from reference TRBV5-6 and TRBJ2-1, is DAGVTQSPTHLIKTRGQQVTLRCSPKSGHDTVSWYQQALGQGPQFIFQYYEEEERQRGNFPDRFSGHQFPNYSSELNVNALLLGDSALYLCASSGGGQVGPYNEQFFGPGTRLTVL.

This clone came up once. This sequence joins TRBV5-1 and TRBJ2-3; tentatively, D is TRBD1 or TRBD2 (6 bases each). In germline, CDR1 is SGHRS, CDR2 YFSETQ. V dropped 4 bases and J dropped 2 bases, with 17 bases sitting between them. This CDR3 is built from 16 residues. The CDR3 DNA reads TGCGCCAGCAGCCGCGGAGAGGGGGGTTACACAGATACGCAGTATTTT. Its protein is CASSRGEGGYTDTQYF.

This CDR3 reads CASSDRNQPQHF. The CDR3 DNA is TGTGCCAGCAGTGACAGGAATCAGCCCCAGCATTTT. The V gene is TRBV2, the J gene TRBJ1-5; no definite D call. Germline-derived CDR1 and CDR2 are SNHLY and FYNNEI. This CDR3 spans 12 amino acids. V was clipped by 3 bases and J by 4 bases, with 4 bases between them.